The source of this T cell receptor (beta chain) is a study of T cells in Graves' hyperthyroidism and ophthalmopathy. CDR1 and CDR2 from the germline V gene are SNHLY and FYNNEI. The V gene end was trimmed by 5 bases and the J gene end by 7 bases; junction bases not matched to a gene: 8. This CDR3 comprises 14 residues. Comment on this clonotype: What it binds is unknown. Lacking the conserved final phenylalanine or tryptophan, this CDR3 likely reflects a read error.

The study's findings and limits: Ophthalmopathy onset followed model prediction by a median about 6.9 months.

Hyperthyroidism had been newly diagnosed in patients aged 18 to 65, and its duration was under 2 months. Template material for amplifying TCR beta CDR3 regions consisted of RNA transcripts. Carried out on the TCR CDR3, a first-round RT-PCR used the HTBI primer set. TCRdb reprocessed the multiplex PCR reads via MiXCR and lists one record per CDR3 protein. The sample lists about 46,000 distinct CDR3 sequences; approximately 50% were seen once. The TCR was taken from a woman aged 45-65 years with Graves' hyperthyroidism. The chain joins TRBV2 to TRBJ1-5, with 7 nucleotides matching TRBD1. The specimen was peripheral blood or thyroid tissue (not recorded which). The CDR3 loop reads CASSSTGPSQPQHL. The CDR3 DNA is TGTGCCAGCAGTTCGACAGGGCCTTCCCAGCCCCAGCATCTT.